What follows are 7 T cell receptor beta chains derived from one specimen sequenced in a study of yellow fever vaccine responses in identical twins. TCRdb reprocessed the RT-PCR reads with MiXCR, giving one entry per CDR3 protein. This table has some 960 distinct CDR3 sequences, about 80% appearing once. The sequenced sample was T cells from blood (PBMCs), unsorted or a sorted subset (not recorded which), obtained before or after yellow fever vaccination (not recorded which). These receptors were taken from a female donor who received the yellow fever vaccine.

The V and J genes are TRBV2 and TRBJ2-7; a weak D match, TRBD1 (5 bases). The V gene's germline CDR1 is SNHLY and CDR2 FYNNEI. CDR3 length: 12 amino acids. Trimming pared 1 base from V and 6 bases from J, leaving 7 bases between. The CDR3 DNA follows: TGTGCCAGCAGTGAAGACAGGACCGAGCAGTACGTC. It specifies CASSEDRTEQYV.

This rearrangement joins TRBV27 to TRBJ2-1; either TRBD1 or TRBD2 may supply D (6 bases each). This CDR3 contains 14 residues. Germline V gives CDR1 MNHEY, CDR2 SMNVEV (reference sequence). The V and J ends lost 2 bases and 7 bases respectively, with 12 bases between them. CDR3 coding DNA: TGTGCCAGCAGTTTAGGGGGGCCTCGTAATGAGCAGTTCTTC. Its protein is CASSLGGPRNEQFF.

The genes are TRBV11-2 and TRBJ1-4; 7 bases match TRBD1. The germline CDR1 and CDR2 sequences are SGHAT and FQNNGV. The ends lost 5 bases at V and 7 bases at J; junction bases unmatched: 7. CDR3 length: 14 amino acids. This CDR3 reads CASSLDRVGEKLFF. The CDR3 DNA is TGTGCCAGCAGCCTCGACAGGGTGGGTGAAAAACTGTTTTTT. Full variable domain (missing parts from reference TRBV11-2 and TRBJ1-4): EAGVAQSPRYKIIEKRQSVAFWCNPISGHATLYWYQQILGQGPKLLIQFQNNGVVDDSQLPKDRFSAERLKGVDSTLKIQPAKLEDSAVYLCASSLDRVGEKLFFGSGTQLSVL.

This chain links TRBV6-1 with TRBJ2-7, with 8 nucleotides matching TRBD1. Trimming at V came to 7 bases and at J to 4 bases, leaving 9 bases not matched to a gene. The CDR3 covers 14 residues. Germline V gene sequence: CDR1 MNHNS, CDR2 SASEGT. DNA of the CDR3: TGTGCCAGCACCCAGGGGGCGGGACCATACGAGCAGTACTTC. Residues: CASTQGAGPYEQYF.

J is TRBJ2-7 and V is TRBV7-9; TRBD1 aligns across 8 bases. The CDR3 length is 13 residues. The V gene end was trimmed by 4 bases and the J gene end by 5 bases; junction bases not matched to a gene: 4. Per the germline V gene, CDR1 is SEHNR and CDR2 is FQNEAQ (reference sequence). As DNA, the CDR3 is TGTGCCAGCAGCTCGGACAGGGCCAACGAGCAGTACGTC. Its protein is CASSSDRANEQYV.

The rearrangement uses TRBV6-1 and TRBJ1-2; 10 bases map to TRBD1. CDR3 length: 14 amino acids. Germline V gives CDR1 MNHNS, CDR2 SASEGT. The V gene end was trimmed by 6 bases and the J gene end by 3 bases; junction bases not matched to a gene: 4. The CDR3 spells CASRETGGDYGYTF. The CDR3 DNA is TGTGCCAGCAGAGAGACAGGGGGCGACTATGGCTACACCTTC.

The chain carries TRBV4-3 and TRBJ2-2; D gene ambiguous. Trimming pared 2 bases from V and 3 bases from J, leaving 7 bases between. This CDR3 has 14 amino acids. Germline CDR1 LGHNA, CDR2 YSLEER. The CDR3 sequence: CASSQNWDTGELFF. Written as DNA, the CDR3 is TGCGCCAGCAGCCAAAACTGGGACACCGGGGAGCTGTTTTTT.